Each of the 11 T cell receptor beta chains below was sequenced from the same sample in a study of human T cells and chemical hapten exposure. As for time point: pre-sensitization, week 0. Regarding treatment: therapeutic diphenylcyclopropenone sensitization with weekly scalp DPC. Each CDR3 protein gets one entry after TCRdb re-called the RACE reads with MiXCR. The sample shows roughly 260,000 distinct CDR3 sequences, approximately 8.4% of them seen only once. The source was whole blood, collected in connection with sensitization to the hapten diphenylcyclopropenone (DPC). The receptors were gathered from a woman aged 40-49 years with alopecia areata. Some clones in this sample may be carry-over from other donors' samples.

CDR3 in DNA: TGCAGTGCTAGGGAGGACAGGGTATATGGCTACACCTTC. Protein: CSAREDRVYGYTF. This chain links TRBV20-1 with TRBJ1-2, with 8 nucleotides matching TRBD1. With 3 bases clipped from V and 5 bases from J, the junction kept 5 bases outside the gene matches. CDR1 and CDR2 from the germline V gene are DFQATT and SNEGSKA (reference sequence). The CDR3 runs to 13 residues.

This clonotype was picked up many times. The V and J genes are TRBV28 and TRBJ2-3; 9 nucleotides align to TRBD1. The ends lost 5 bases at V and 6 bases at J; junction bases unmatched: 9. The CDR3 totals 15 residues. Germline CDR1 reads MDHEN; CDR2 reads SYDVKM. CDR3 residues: CASSPRTGAGDTQYF. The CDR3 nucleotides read TGTGCCAGCAGTCCTCGGACAGGGGCTGGGGATACGCAGTATTTT. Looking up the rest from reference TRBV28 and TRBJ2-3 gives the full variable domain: DVKVTQSSRYLVKRTGEKVFLECVQDMDHENMFWYRQDPGLGLRLIYFSYDVKMKEKGDIPEGYSVSREKKERFSLILESASTNQTSMYLCASSPRTGAGDTQYFGPGTRLTVL.

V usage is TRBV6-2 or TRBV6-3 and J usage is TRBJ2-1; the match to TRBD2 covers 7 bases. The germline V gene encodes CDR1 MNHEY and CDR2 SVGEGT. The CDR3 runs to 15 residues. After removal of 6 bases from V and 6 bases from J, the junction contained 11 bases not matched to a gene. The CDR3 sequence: CASRRWTSNLNEQFF. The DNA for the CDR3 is TGTGCCAGCAGGCGATGGACTAGTAATCTCAATGAGCAGTTCTTC.

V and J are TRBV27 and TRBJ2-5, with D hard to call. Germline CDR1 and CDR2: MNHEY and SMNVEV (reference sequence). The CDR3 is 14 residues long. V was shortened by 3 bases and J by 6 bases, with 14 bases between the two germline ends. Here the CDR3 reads CASSFDTSGQTQYF. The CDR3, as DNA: TGTGCCAGCAGTTTCGACACCTCCGGGCAGACCCAGTACTTC.

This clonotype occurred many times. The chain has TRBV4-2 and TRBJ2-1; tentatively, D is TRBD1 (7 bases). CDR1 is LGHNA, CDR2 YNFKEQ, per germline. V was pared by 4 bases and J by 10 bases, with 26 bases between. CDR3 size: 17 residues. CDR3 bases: TGTGCCAGCAGCCCCACTTCGTTGGCGGGACAGAGAGACGAGCAGTTCTTC. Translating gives CASSPTSLAGQRDEQFF.

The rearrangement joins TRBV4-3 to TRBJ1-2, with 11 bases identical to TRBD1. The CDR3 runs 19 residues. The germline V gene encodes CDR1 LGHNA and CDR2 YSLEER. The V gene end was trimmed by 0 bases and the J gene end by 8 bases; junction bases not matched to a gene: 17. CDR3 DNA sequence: TGCGCCAGCAGCCAAGACACGAGGACAGGGGGCTCCCGGCCAGACGGCTACACCTTC. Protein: CASSQDTRTGGSRPDGYTF.

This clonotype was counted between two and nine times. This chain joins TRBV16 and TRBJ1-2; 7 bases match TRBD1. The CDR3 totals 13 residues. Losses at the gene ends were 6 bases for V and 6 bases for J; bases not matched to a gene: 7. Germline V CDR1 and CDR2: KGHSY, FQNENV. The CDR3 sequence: CASRQQGSDGYTF. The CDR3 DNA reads TGTGCCAGCAGACAACAGGGGAGTGATGGCTACACCTTC.

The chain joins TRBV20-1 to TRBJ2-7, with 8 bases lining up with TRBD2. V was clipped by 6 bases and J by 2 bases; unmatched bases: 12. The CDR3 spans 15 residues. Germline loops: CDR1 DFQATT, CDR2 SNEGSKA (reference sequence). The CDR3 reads CSAHSPGREPYEQYF. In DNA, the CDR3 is TGCAGTGCCCACTCTCCCGGGAGGGAACCCTACGAGCAGTACTTC.

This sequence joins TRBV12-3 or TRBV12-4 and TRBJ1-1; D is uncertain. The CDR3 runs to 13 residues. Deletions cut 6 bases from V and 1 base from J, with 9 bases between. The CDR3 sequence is CASRRNTNTEAFF. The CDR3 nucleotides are TGTGCCAGCAGGAGAAACACGAACACTGAAGCTTTCTTT.

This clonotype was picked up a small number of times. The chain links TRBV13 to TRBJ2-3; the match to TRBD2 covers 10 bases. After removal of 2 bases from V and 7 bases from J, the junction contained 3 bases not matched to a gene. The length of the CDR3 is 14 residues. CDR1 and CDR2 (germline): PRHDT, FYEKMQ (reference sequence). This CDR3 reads CASSLLAGVYTQYF. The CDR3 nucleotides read TGTGCCAGCAGCTTACTAGCGGGAGTGTATACGCAGTATTTT.

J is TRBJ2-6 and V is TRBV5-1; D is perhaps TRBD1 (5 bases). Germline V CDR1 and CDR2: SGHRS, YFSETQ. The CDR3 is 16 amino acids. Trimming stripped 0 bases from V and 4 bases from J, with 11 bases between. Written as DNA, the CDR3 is TGCGCCAGCAGCTTGGCCCCAGGGTCCGGGGCCAACGTCCTGACTTTC. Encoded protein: CASSLAPGSGANVLTF.